The clone carrying this T cell receptor beta chain turned up a few times. Its antigen is not identified. The data derive from a study of blood T cells in healthy people across ages. Findings and caveats of the study: Those diversity estimates obtained from one million T cells were thought to be underestimates. The lack of PBMC sorting stopped any conclusive naive versus antigen-experienced comparison.

It was with a sample-barcoded 5' primer and a J-beta primer mix that a second PCR of roughly 7 to 12 cycles was run. Template switching added a 12-random-nucleotide identifier to every cDNA molecule. TCRdb analysed the 5' RACE reads with MiXCR anew, one entry per CDR3 protein. The sample has hundreds of thousands of distinct CDR3 sequences; roughly three fifths are singletons. Peripheral blood was drawn, around 9.5 milliliters per donor. The length of the CDR3 is 14 residues. Germline CDR1 reads SGHTA; CDR2 reads FQGNSA. V was shortened by 0 bases and J by 7 bases, with 10 bases between the two germline ends.

The sequencing input was blood. This chain uses TRBV7-2 with TRBJ1-5; no firm D call. The sequence derives from a man in his sixties in good health. CDR3 sequence: CASSLAWPGQPQHF. The CDR3 nucleotides read TGTGCCAGCAGCTTAGCGTGGCCGGGGCAGCCCCAGCATTTT.